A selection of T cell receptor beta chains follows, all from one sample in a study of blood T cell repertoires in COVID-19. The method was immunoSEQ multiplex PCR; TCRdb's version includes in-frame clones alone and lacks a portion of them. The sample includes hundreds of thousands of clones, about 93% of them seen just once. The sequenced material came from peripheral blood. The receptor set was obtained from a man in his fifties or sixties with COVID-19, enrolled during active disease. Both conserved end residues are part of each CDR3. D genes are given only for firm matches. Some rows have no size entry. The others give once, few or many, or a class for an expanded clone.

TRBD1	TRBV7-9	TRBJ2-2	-	TGTGCCAGCAGCCAAGGACGGACAGGGGTCACCGGGGAGCTGTTTTTT	CASSQGRTGVTGELFF
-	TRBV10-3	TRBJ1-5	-	TGTGCCATCAGTGAGTCTTTAGATCAGCCCCAGCATTTT	CAISESLDQPQHF
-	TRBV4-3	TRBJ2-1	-	TGCGCCAGCAGCCAAGCGGAGGGCCCCTACAATGAGCAGTTCTTC	CASSQAEGPYNEQFF
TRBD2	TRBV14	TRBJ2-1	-	TGTGCCAGCAGCCAAGCAACTAGCGGGACGTACAATGAGCAGTTCTTC	CASSQATSGTYNEQFF
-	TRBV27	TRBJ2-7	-	TGTGCCACCCAACACCCTTACTACGAGCAGTACTTC	CATQHPYYEQYF
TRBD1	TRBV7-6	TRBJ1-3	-	TGTGCCAGCAGCTTAGTGTCCGCCTGGGACAGGGAGATGAACACCATATATTTT	CASSLVSAWDREMNTIYF
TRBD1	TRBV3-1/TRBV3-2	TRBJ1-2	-	TGTGCCAGCAGCCAACGGGGACAGGGAGGAGGCTACACCTTC	CASSQRGQGGGYTF
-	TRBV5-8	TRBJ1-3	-	TGTGCCAGCAGCTTGTCGGGGGCTGGAAACACCATATATTTT	CASSLSGAGNTIYF
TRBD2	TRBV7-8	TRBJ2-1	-	TGTGCCAGCAGCTTAGCCGGGACTAGCGGGGGCAATGAGCAGTTCTTC	CASSLAGTSGGNEQFF
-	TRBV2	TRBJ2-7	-	TGTGCCAGCAGCCCGGGGTTGGGGAAAACCTCGAGCTCCTACGAGCAGTACTTC	CASSPGLGKTSSSYEQYF
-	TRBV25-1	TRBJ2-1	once	TGTGCCAGCGGGCTGTTCAATGAGCAGTTCTTC	CASGLFNEQFF
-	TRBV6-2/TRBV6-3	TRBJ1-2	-	TGTGCCAGCAGCCGAGGACAGTCCTATGGCTACACCTTC	CASSRGQSYGYTF
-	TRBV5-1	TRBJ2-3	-	TGCGCCAGCAGCCCTTTTACAGGGTGGGGCACAGATACGCAGTATTTT	CASSPFTGWGTDTQYF
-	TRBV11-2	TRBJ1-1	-	TGTGCCAGCAGCTTAGTAGTCTGGGGCAGGGGCACTGAAGCTTTCTTT	CASSLVVWGRGTEAFF